This T cell receptor beta chain originates from a study of blood T cells in healthy people across ages. The study, taken as a whole, reports: More naive CD4+ cells and higher diversity were found in long-lived than in aged donors. With naive T cell percentage, TCR beta diversity showed a strong correlation. Unknown CMV status may confound age-related changes in expanded clones.

Then a second PCR, running about 7 to 11 cycles, was carried out with a sample-barcoded 5' primer and a J-beta primer mix. MiXCR was run by TCRdb on the 5' RACE reads, yielding one entry per CDR3 protein. Among a few hundred thousand distinct CDR3 sequences listed, roughly half were seen once. This clonotype was picked up a small number of times. Its antigen remains unknown. The germline V gene has CDR1 MNHEY and CDR2 SVGEGT. The V and J ends lost 4 bases and 0 bases, in that order; junction bases with no gene match: 1. This CDR3 is built from 15 residues. Donors were healthy Caucasian individuals from Russia aged about 6 to 100.

Input material: blood. The rearrangement uses TRBV6-2 or TRBV6-3 and TRBJ2-3, with 10 bases that match TRBD2. The TCR sequence derives from a man aged 55 to 70 in good health. This CDR3 is CASSWTSGSTDTQYF. The CDR3 bases are TGTGCCAGCAGTTGGACTAGCGGTAGCACAGATACGCAGTATTTT.